This T cell receptor beta chain was recovered during a study of CD8 T cells in Susac syndrome. The CDR3 loop spans 13 amino acids. Unmatched junction bases numbered 7, after V lost 3 bases and J lost 12 bases. CDR1 is SGDLS, CDR2 YYNGEE, per germline. The multiple sclerosis controls comprised treatment-naive patients whose relapsing-remitting disease was stable or active. When the RNA was reverse transcribed, random hexamers were used with an input of 0.5 to 1 ug. TCRdb called the immunoSEQ multiplex PCR reads again in MiXCR, with one record for every CDR3 protein. The sample lists over 300,000 distinct CDR3 sequences, 90% to 95% occurring once.

The chain joins TRBV9 to TRBJ2-1; TRBD2 matches at 9 bases. The sample was CD4+ T cells from PBMCs. The clonotype originates from a human donor with multiple sclerosis. The CDR3 here is CASSDTLAGRQFF. The CDR3 DNA is TGTGCCAGCAGCGACACACTAGCGGGTAGGCAGTTCTTC.